The 18 T cell receptor beta chains given below trace back to one sample, sequenced in a study of CD8 T cells in Susac syndrome (dated by TCRdb to about 2019). The library was generated by the immunoSEQ multiplex PCR assay. RNA was extracted using the RNeasy kit, and about 0.45 to 1 ug of the RNA was reverse transcribed with random hexamers. The public reads were quality trimmed at Q25 with fastp and then assembled into clones with MiXCR by TCRdb, keeping productive beta chains. Entries are consolidated by CDR3 protein sequence, retaining the most common genes and DNA. For this sample there are some 200,000 distinct CDR3 sequences; 95% appear just once. The ten largest clones add up to around 0.099% of the sample. Specimen: CD4+ T cells from PBMCs. These receptors were collected from a human donor with multiple sclerosis.

CDR3 sequence: CASSLLSGASYEQYF. DNA for the CDR3: TGTGCCAGCAGTCTCCTGAGCGGGGCCTCCTACGAGCAGTACTTC. The chain links TRBV12-3 or TRBV12-4 to TRBJ2-7; 7 bases align to TRBD2. The CDR3 is 15 residues long. V lost 5 bases, J lost 0 bases, and 7 bases stayed unmatched.

The DNA for the CDR3 is TGTGCCACCAGTGAGTGGGGCTCCTACAATGAGCAGTTCTTC. Translation gives CATSEWGSYNEQFF. The genes are TRBV24-1 and TRBJ2-1; D remains unclear. The CDR3 has 14 amino acids. From germline, CDR1 is KGHDR and CDR2 SFDVKD. V lost 4 bases to trimming and J lost 0 bases, with 6 bases between them.

The V and J genes are TRBV5-1 and TRBJ2-3, with a weak D call TRBD1 (6 bases). V was pared by 4 bases and J by 2 bases, with 14 bases between. CDR1 and CDR2 from the germline V gene are SGHRS and YFSETQ. The CDR3 covers 15 residues. CDR3 loop: CASSTGQSNTDTQYF. CDR3 sequence (DNA): TGCGCCAGCAGCACCGGACAGTCGAACACAGATACGCAGTATTTT.

V and J are TRBV29-1 and TRBJ1-5; perhaps TRBD1 as D (5 bases). The CDR3 is 13 residues long. Germline CDR1 reads SQVTM; CDR2 reads ANQGSEA. V gave up 5 bases and J gave up 0 bases, with 8 bases separating them. The CDR3: CSVLTVSNQPQHF. The CDR3 nucleotides are TGCAGCGTTCTGACAGTTAGCAATCAGCCCCAGCATTTT.

The chain couples TRBV5-1 to TRBJ2-7; 13 nucleotides line up with TRBD2. Germline V lookup: CDR1 SGHRS, CDR2 YFSETQ. The CDR3 has 18 residues. V shed 4 bases, J shed 0 bases, and the junction held 10 bases outside the gene matches. The CDR3 DNA reads TGCGCCAGCAGCGGCAGACTAGCGGGGGGCATCAGCTCCTACGAGCAGTACTTC. Protein sequence: CASSGRLAGGISSYEQYF.

The rearrangement uses TRBV7-9 and TRBJ2-2; D is possibly TRBD2 (5 bases). V was shortened by 4 bases and J by 1 base, with 10 bases between the two germline ends. The CDR3 runs to 15 residues. The germline CDR1 and CDR2 sequences are SEHNR and FQNEAQ (reference sequence). As DNA, the CDR3 is TGTGCCAGCAGCTACGTAGAGGGGAACACCGGGGAGCTGTTTTTT. This gives the protein CASSYVEGNTGELFF.

In this sample, this clonotype turned up once. V is TRBV6-1 and J is TRBJ2-3; the D gene could be TRBD1 or TRBD2 (5 bases each). Germline V lookup: CDR1 MNHNS, CDR2 SASEGT. Trimming pared 2 bases from V and 2 bases from J, leaving 8 bases between. The CDR3 runs 14 residues. This CDR3 is CASSETGTTDTQYF. CDR3 DNA: TGTGCCAGCAGTGAAACCGGGACCACAGATACGCAGTATTTT.

The rearrangement joins TRBV5-1 to TRBJ2-7; tentative D call: TRBD1 (5 bases). This CDR3 region has 15 residues. The V gene lost 0 bases and the J gene lost 2 bases, with 12 bases spanning the gap. Germline lookup yields CDR1 SGHRS and CDR2 YFSETQ. The CDR3: CASSLALDTTYEQYF. Here the CDR3 DNA reads TGCGCCAGCAGCTTGGCCTTGGACACCACCTACGAGCAGTACTTC. The whole variable domain, remainder taken from reference TRBV5-1 and TRBJ2-7, is KAGVTQTPRYLIKTRGQQVTLSCSPISGHRSVSWYQQTPGQGLQFLFEYFSETQRNKGNFPGRFSGRQFSNSRSEMNVSTLELGDSALYLCASSLALDTTYEQYFGPGTRLTVT.

The V and J genes are TRBV29-1 and TRBJ2-7; 9 positions agree with TRBD1. This CDR3 is built from 11 residues. V gave up 4 bases and J gave up 6 bases; unmatched junction bases: 1. Germline-derived CDR1 and CDR2 are SQVTM and ANQGSEA. The CDR3 sequence is CSVGQGGEQYF. CDR3 sequence (DNA): TGCAGCGTTGGACAGGGGGGCGAGCAGTACTTC.

The V gene is TRBV27, the J gene TRBJ1-5, with 11 bases that match TRBD1. Germline V CDR1 and CDR2: MNHEY, SMNVEV (reference sequence). This CDR3 is 16 amino acids long. V was pared by 4 bases and J by 4 bases, with 6 bases of the junction left unmatched. CDR3 DNA: TGTGCCAGCAGTTCACGCGGGACAGGGGGTAATCAGCCCCAGCATTTT. Its translation: CASSSRGTGGNQPQHF.

The rearrangement uses TRBV5-1 and TRBJ2-2; no firm D call. The length of the CDR3 is 15 residues. Germline V CDR1 and CDR2: SGHRS, YFSETQ. V was trimmed by 0 bases and J by 6 bases, leaving 12 bases between them. The CDR3 here is CASSLDPPSAGELFF. In DNA form, the CDR3 reads TGCGCCAGCAGCTTGGACCCACCTTCAGCCGGGGAGCTGTTTTTT.

The chain couples TRBV11-2 to TRBJ1-2; D is unclear. From germline, CDR1 is SGHAT and CDR2 FQNNGV. Trimming removed 4 bases from V and 0 bases from J, with 6 bases in between. The CDR3 loop spans 13 amino acids. The CDR3 loop reads CASSSNSNYGYTF. The CDR3 DNA reads TGTGCCAGCAGCTCCAATTCTAACTATGGCTACACCTTC. The full variable domain, rest sourced from reference TRBV11-2 and TRBJ1-2, is EAGVAQSPRYKIIEKRQSVAFWCNPISGHATLYWYQQILGQGPKLLIQFQNNGVVDDSQLPKDRFSAERLKGVDSTLKIQPAKLEDSAVYLCASSSNSNYGYTFGSGTRLTVV.

The rearrangement links TRBV19 to TRBJ2-7, with TRBD1 matching over 9 bases. V gave up 5 bases and J gave up 6 bases; unmatched junction bases: 11. Germline-derived CDR1 and CDR2 are LNHDA and SQIVND (reference sequence). The CDR3 spans 15 residues. The CDR3 loop is CASSVGTGNSGEQYF. The CDR3 nucleotides are TGTGCCAGTAGTGTCGGGACAGGGAACTCGGGCGAGCAGTACTTC. The variable domain in full, completed from reference TRBV19 and TRBJ2-7, reads DGGITQSPKYLFRKEGQNVTLSCEQNLNHDAMYWYRQDPGQGLRLIYYSQIVNDFQKGDIAEGYSVSREKKESFPLTVTSAQKNPTAFYLCASSVGTGNSGEQYFGPGTRLTVT.

This clonotype came up once. The rearrangement links TRBV29-1 to TRBJ2-7, with TRBD1 identical over 8 bases. The CDR3 totals 12 residues. With V trimmed by 6 bases and J by 3 bases, 4 bases remained unmatched. Germline V gene sequence: CDR1 SQVTM, CDR2 ANQGSEA. The CDR3 sequence: CSVRTGSYEQYF. In DNA form, the CDR3 reads TGCAGCGTCAGGACAGGGAGCTACGAGCAGTACTTC.

The chain is built from TRBV29-1 and TRBJ2-3; tentatively, D is TRBD2 (5 bases). The CDR3 sequence is 14 residues long. Germline V gene lookup returns CDR1 SQVTM and CDR2 ANQGSEA. V lost 6 bases and J 2 bases, leaving 15 bases between the germline ends. The CDR3 nucleotides are TGCAGCGTCTGTAGCGAGCCTCTCACAGATACGCAGTATTTT. It is translated as CSVCSEPLTDTQYF.

This chain uses TRBV27 with TRBJ2-6, with D unresolved. The V and J ends lost 5 bases and 0 bases respectively, with 8 bases between them. The length of the CDR3 is 15 residues. CDR1 MNHEY and CDR2 SMNVEV come from the germline V gene (reference sequence). CDR3 sequence (DNA): TGTGCCAGCAGTCGTGACCACTCTGGGGCCAACGTCCTGACTTTC. It codes for CASSRDHSGANVLTF. Filled out from reference TRBV27 and TRBJ2-6, the complete variable domain reads EAQVTQNPRYLITVTGKKLTVTCSQNMNHEYMSWYRQDPGLGLRQIYYSMNVEVTDKGDVPEGYKVSRKEKRNFPLILESPSPNQTSLYFCASSRDHSGANVLTFGAGSRLTVL.

The chain carries TRBV5-1 and TRBJ2-1; TRBD1 might be the D (6 bases). The ends were cut back, 3 bases at V and 0 bases at J, with 10 bases in the middle. Germline V gene data show CDR1 as SGHRS and CDR2 as YFSETQ. CDR3 size: 15 residues. CDR3 residues: CASSSGVSSYNEQFF. CDR3 DNA sequence: TGCGCCAGCAGCTCAGGGGTAAGCTCCTACAATGAGCAGTTCTTC.

This chain links TRBV19 with TRBJ2-1; no firm D call. Trimming cost V 4 bases and J 2 bases, with 0 bases left between them. The CDR3 has 11 residues. Germline V CDR1 and CDR2: LNHDA, SQIVND (reference sequence). The CDR3 DNA sequence: TGTGCCAGTAGTACCTACAATGAGCAGTTCTTC. Its protein product is CASSTYNEQFF.